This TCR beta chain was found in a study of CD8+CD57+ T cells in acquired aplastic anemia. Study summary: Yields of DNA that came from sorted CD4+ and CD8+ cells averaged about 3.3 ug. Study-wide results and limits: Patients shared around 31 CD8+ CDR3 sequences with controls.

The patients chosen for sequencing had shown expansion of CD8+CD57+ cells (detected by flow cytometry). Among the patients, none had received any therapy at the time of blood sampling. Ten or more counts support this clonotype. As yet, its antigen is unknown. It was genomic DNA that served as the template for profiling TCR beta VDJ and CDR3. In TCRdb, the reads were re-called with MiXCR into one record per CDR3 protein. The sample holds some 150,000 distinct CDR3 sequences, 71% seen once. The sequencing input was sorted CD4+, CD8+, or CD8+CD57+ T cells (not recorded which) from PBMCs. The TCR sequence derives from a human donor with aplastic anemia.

The CDR3 DNA sequence: TGCGCCAGCAGTGATCCCCAGACAGTTTATAGCAATCAGCCCCAGCATTTT. Translated, it gives CASSDPQTVYSNQPQHF. The chain employs TRBV10-2 and TRBJ1-5; D may be TRBD1 (5 bases). V lost 3 bases and J 0 bases, leaving 15 bases between the germline ends. Germline loops: CDR1 WSHSY, CDR2 SAAADI. This CDR3 has 17 residues.